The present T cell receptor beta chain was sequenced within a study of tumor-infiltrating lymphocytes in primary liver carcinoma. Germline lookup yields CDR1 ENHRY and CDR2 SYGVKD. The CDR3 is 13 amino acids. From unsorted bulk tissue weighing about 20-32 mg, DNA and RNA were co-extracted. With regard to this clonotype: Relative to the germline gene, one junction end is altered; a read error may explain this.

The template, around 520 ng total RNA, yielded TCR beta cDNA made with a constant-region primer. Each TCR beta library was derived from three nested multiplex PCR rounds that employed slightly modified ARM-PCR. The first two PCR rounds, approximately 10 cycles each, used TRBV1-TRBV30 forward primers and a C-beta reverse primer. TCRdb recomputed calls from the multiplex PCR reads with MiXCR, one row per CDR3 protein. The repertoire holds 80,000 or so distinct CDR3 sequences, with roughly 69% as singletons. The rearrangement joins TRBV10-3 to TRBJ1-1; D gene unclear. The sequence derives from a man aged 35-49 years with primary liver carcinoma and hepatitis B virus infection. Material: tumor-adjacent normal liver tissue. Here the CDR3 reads CAICGTVDTEASF. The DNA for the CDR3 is TGTGCCATCTGTGGCACAGTGGATACTGAAGCTTCCTTT.